The 32 T cell receptor beta chains below come from one sample, sequenced in a study of cytotoxic CD8 clonotypes in ibrutinib-treated CLL. The table came from immunoSEQ multiplex PCR; TCRdb's copy has only in-frame clones and leaves some out. The sample carries under 300,000 clones, 60% to 80% recorded once. The sample consisted of PBMCs, taken at disease progression, from a patient treated with ibrutinib. All receptors derive from a human donor with chronic lymphocytic leukemia.

The V call is TRBV2, the J call TRBJ1-5; tentative D call: TRBD1 (5 bases). The CDR3 is 14 amino acids. Germline V gene lookup returns CDR1 SNHLY and CDR2 FYNNEI. The V gene lost 2 bases and the J gene lost 6 bases, with 11 bases spanning the gap. The CDR3 nucleotides are TGTGCCAGCAGTGAAATGGGGGTGCGTCAGCCCCAGCATTTT. Its translation is CASSEMGVRQPQHF.

This clone was counted only a few times. V usage is TRBV9 and J usage is TRBJ2-6; D unresolved. CDR3 length: 17 amino acids. With 4 bases removed from V and 4 bases from J, the gap between germline ends came to 18 bases. From germline, CDR1 is SGDLS and CDR2 YYNGEE. CDR3 in DNA: TGTGCCAGCAGCCCCCTCGGAAGAGCGAGAGGGGCCAACGTCCTGACTTTC. Encoded protein: CASSPLGRARGANVLTF.

CDR3 coding DNA: TGCGCCAGCAGCTTGGGGCGGGGGGCCACAGCGCAGTATTTT. Amino acid sequence: CASSLGRGATAQYF. The rearrangement joins TRBV5-1 to TRBJ2-3; 8 positions agree with TRBD2. The V segment lost 0 bases and the J segment 10 bases; nucleotides outside the gene matches: 7. The CDR3 is made up of 14 amino acids. Germline values: CDR1 SGHRS, CDR2 YFSETQ.

V and J are TRBV9 and TRBJ2-6; unclear D gene. Trimming removed 5 bases from V and 0 bases from J, with 6 bases in between. Germline V gives CDR1 SGDLS, CDR2 YYNGEE. This CDR3 region has 14 residues. CDR3 DNA sequence: TGTGCCAGCAGTGCTAGCTCTGGGGCCAACGTCCTGACTTTC. Translated, it gives CASSASSGANVLTF.

The chain couples TRBV18 to TRBJ1-1; D call uncertain. CDR3 length: 11 residues. V was clipped by 6 bases and J by 8 bases, with 10 bases between them. Germline CDR1 reads KGHSH; CDR2 reads LQKENI. The DNA for the CDR3 is TGTGCCAGCTCCGCGACCCGAGAAGCTTTCTTT. It is translated as CASSATREAFF. Filled out from reference TRBV18 and TRBJ1-1, the complete variable domain reads NAGVMQNPRHLVRRRGQEARLRCSPMKGHSHVYWYRQLPEEGLKFMVYLQKENIIDESGMPKERFSAEFPKEGPSILRIQQVVRGDSAAYFCASSATREAFFGQGTRLTVV.

DNA of the CDR3: TGTGCCAGCAGTTCGACAGGGGCGAACACTGAAGCTTTCTTT. Translated, it gives CASSSTGANTEAFF. The rearrangement links TRBV6-6 to TRBJ1-1, with 8 bases fitting TRBD1. The V gene end was trimmed by 4 bases and the J gene end by 1 base; junction bases not matched to a gene: 2. CDR3 length: 14 residues. CDR1 MNHNY and CDR2 SVGAGI come from the germline V gene (reference sequence).

The chain joins TRBV10-3 to TRBJ2-7; the match to TRBD1 covers 9 bases. Looked up from germline, CDR1 is ENHRY and CDR2 is SYGVKD. V dropped 4 bases and J dropped 3; count of bases not matched to a gene: 7. The CDR3 has 15 residues. The CDR3 DNA follows: TGTGCCATCAGTGTATATGGACAGGGGTTCTACGAGCAGTACTTC. It encodes CAISVYGQGFYEQYF.

The CDR3 region is CASSWTSGEGTQYF. In DNA form, the CDR3 reads TGTGCCAGCAGCTGGACTAGCGGGGAGGGGACGCAGTATTTT. The chain couples TRBV7-9 to TRBJ2-3; 12 bases fit TRBD2. Germline V gene lookup returns CDR1 SEHNR and CDR2 FQNEAQ (reference sequence). The V and J ends lost 4 bases and 9 bases, in that order; junction bases with no gene match: 5. This CDR3 is 14 amino acids long.

V is TRBV2 and J is TRBJ2-3, with D possibly being TRBD1 (6 bases). The germline gives CDR1 SNHLY, CDR2 FYNNEI. The CDR3 runs 14 residues. The V gene lost 10 bases and the J gene lost 3 bases, with 17 bases spanning the gap. This CDR3 is CAITPQGRTDTQYF. The CDR3 bases are TGTGCCATCACTCCACAGGGACGAACAGATACGCAGTATTTT.

This chain uses TRBV2 with TRBJ2-4, with D uncertain. CDR3 size: 16 residues. Trimming shortened V by 3 bases and J by 6 bases, and 18 bases separated the two germline ends. CDR1 is SNHLY, CDR2 FYNNEI, per germline. The CDR3 is CASSDPNFVGINIQYF. The CDR3 DNA sequence: TGTGCCAGCAGTGATCCCAATTTCGTAGGAATAAACATTCAGTACTTC.

The rearrangement uses TRBV4-3 and TRBJ2-7; 9 bases are a match to TRBD2. The germline V gene encodes CDR1 LGHNA and CDR2 YSLEER. This CDR3 comprises 16 residues. Trimming at V came to 1 base and at J to 1 base, leaving 5 bases not matched to a gene. CDR3 bases: TGCGCCAGCAGCCAAGTAGCGACTAGCGGATCCTACGAGCAGTACTTC. This sequence encodes CASSQVATSGSYEQYF.

The rearrangement links TRBV2 to TRBJ2-7, with 8 nucleotides matching TRBD2. With 7 bases clipped from V and 2 bases from J, the junction kept 16 bases outside the gene matches. Per the germline V gene, CDR1 is SNHLY and CDR2 is FYNNEI. CDR3 length: 17 amino acids. The CDR3 DNA reads as TGTGCCAGCAAGACGAAAGAAGGGACTAGGGCCCCCTACGAGCAGTACTTC. Protein: CASKTKEGTRAPYEQYF.

This chain connects TRBV25-1 to TRBJ2-3; D is unresolved. The CDR3 contains 14 residues. Trimming took 3 bases from V and 6 from J, leaving 13 bases between them. The germline V gene has CDR1 MGHDK and CDR2 SYGVNS. This chain's CDR3 is CASSDHGSSDTQYF. DNA of the CDR3: TGTGCCAGCAGTGATCATGGATCCTCCGATACGCAGTATTTT. Full variable domain (missing parts from reference TRBV25-1 and TRBJ2-3): EADIYQTPRYLVIGTGKKITLECSQTMGHDKMYWYQQDPGMELHLIHYSYGVNSTEKGDLSSESTVSRIRTEHFPLTLESARPSHTSQYLCASSDHGSSDTQYFGPGTRLTVL.

The chain combines TRBV2 with TRBJ1-2; D is undetermined. This CDR3 comprises 15 residues. Trimming removed 2 bases from V and 1 base from J, with 11 bases in between. Germline V gene sequence: CDR1 SNHLY, CDR2 FYNNEI. DNA for the CDR3: TGTGCCAGCAGTGAATGGGCAGCTAGTAACTATGGCTACACCTTC. This gives the protein CASSEWAASNYGYTF.

The V gene is TRBV7-3, the J gene TRBJ2-1; D gene uncertain. With 0 bases removed from V and 12 bases from J, the gap between germline ends came to 9 bases. Per germline, CDR1 SGHTA and CDR2 FQGTGA. There are 12 residues in the CDR3. CDR3 amino acids: CASSLTAGVQFF. CDR3 in DNA: TGTGCCAGCAGCTTAACGGCCGGTGTGCAGTTCTTC.

V is TRBV6-1 and J is TRBJ1-4; 8 nucleotides line up with TRBD1. With V trimmed by 7 bases and J by 10 bases, 8 bases remained unmatched. This CDR3 region has 13 residues. Per the germline V gene, CDR1 is MNHNS and CDR2 is SASEGT. CDR3 DNA sequence: TGTGCCAGCACCTGGACAGGGCGGGGAAAACTGTTTTTT. Amino acid sequence: CASTWTGRGKLFF.

V gene TRBV10-3 combines with J gene TRBJ2-7, with 7 bases that match TRBD1. This CDR3 region has 12 residues. Germline V gene data show CDR1 as ENHRY and CDR2 as SYGVKD. V was pared by 9 bases and J by 7 bases, with 9 bases of the junction left unmatched. Written as DNA, the CDR3 is TGTGCCATTGGGACAGACCCTACAGAGCAGTACTTC. Translated: CAIGTDPTEQYF.

CDR3 region: CASSLERSADTQYF. CDR3 sequence (DNA): TGTGCCAGCAGTCTAGAAAGGTCCGCAGATACGCAGTATTTT. This chain links TRBV2 with TRBJ2-3; D gene uncertain. Germline V lookup: CDR1 SNHLY, CDR2 FYNNEI. The CDR3 is 14 residues long. V was trimmed by 5 bases and J by 4 bases, leaving 13 bases between them. The full variable domain, completed using reference TRBV2 and TRBJ2-3, is EPEVTQTPSHQVTQMGQEVILRCVPISNHLYFYWYRQILGQKVEFLVSFYNNEISEKSEIFDDQFSVERPDGSNFTLKIRSTKLEDSAMYFCASSLERSADTQYFGPGTRLTVL.

This clone was picked up a small number of times. The CDR3 region is CASSIGTAGNQPQHF. The CDR3 DNA reads as TGTGCCAGTAGTATCGGCACCGCGGGCAATCAGCCCCAGCATTTT. The rearrangement uses TRBV19 and TRBJ1-5, with D unresolved. Germline V gene data show CDR1 as LNHDA and CDR2 as SQIVND (reference sequence). The V gene lost 3 bases and the J gene lost 2 bases, with 11 bases spanning the gap. The CDR3 runs to 15 residues.

In nucleotides, the CDR3 is TGTGCCAGCAGCTTAGATGGAGCAGCCAATCAGCCCCAGCATTTT. The encoded protein is CASSLDGAANQPQHF. V gene TRBV11-2 combines with J gene TRBJ1-5; D ambiguous. CDR3 size: 15 residues. The V end lost 0 bases, the J end lost 3 bases, and 9 bases lay between the germline ends. Germline V gene lookup returns CDR1 SGHAT and CDR2 FQNNGV.

The V call is TRBV5-1, the J call TRBJ1-1, with 9 bases identical to TRBD1. The V segment lost 3 bases and the J segment 14 bases; nucleotides outside the gene matches: 11. The CDR3 has 13 residues. The germline gives CDR1 SGHRS, CDR2 YFSETQ. In DNA form, the CDR3 reads TGCGCCAGCAGCTCGGCGGGACAGGGTATCGTCTTCTTT. Translation gives CASSSAGQGIVFF.

The chain joins TRBV27 to TRBJ2-1, with TRBD2 identical over 10 bases. There are 14 residues in the CDR3. Trimming at V came to 3 bases and at J to 4 bases, leaving 0 bases not matched to a gene. Germline V lookup: CDR1 MNHEY, CDR2 SMNVEV (reference sequence). The CDR3 DNA reads TGTGCCAGCAGTTTTAGCGGGAGGTACAATGAGCAGTTCTTC. Translation gives CASSFSGRYNEQFF.

This clone came up a few times. The rearrangement links TRBV2 to TRBJ1-2; no clear D. Germline V gene sequence: CDR1 SNHLY, CDR2 FYNNEI. CDR3 size: 12 residues. Trimming cost V 6 bases and J 4 bases, with 9 bases left between them. Here the CDR3 reads CASRRGFYGYTF. DNA for the CDR3: TGTGCCAGCAGACGCGGCTTCTATGGCTACACCTTC.

V is TRBV4-1 and J is TRBJ1-4, with D tentatively TRBD1 (6 bases). Trimming cost V 5 bases and J 7 bases, with 20 bases left between them. This CDR3 comprises 16 residues. Germline V lookup: CDR1 MGHRA, CDR2 YSYEKL. The CDR3 reads CASSLTHRVAFEKLFF. DNA for the CDR3: TGCGCCAGCAGCTTGACTCACAGGGTCGCTTTTGAAAAACTGTTTTTT.

This chain uses TRBV4-1 with TRBJ1-3, with D possibly TRBD1 on 6 matching bases. The CDR3 has 17 amino acids. Germline CDR1 is MGHRA and CDR2 is YSYEKL. The V end lost 5 bases, the J end lost 0 bases, and 17 bases lay between the germline ends. CDR3 sequence reads: CASSTQGGFSSGNTIYF. In DNA, the CDR3 is TGCGCCAGCAGCACACAGGGAGGGTTCAGCTCTGGAAACACCATATATTTT.

This clone was observed a handful of times. The chain couples TRBV7-6 to TRBJ2-1, with D tentatively TRBD2 (5 bases). V lost 0 bases and J 9 bases, leaving 6 bases between the germline ends. The CDR3 runs to 12 residues. Per germline, CDR1 SGHVS and CDR2 FNYEAQ. The CDR3 region is CASSLAGGEQFF. DNA for the CDR3: TGTGCCAGCAGCTTAGCTGGAGGTGAGCAGTTCTTC.

The CDR3 reads CASTRGGGLNEQFF. The CDR3 DNA sequence: TGTGCCAGCACCCGAGGCGGGGGCCTCAATGAGCAGTTCTTC. The rearrangement uses TRBV7-2 and TRBJ2-1, with TRBD2 as a possible D gene (7 bases). V was clipped by 7 bases and J by 6 bases, with 16 bases between them. CDR1 and CDR2 from the germline V gene are SGHTA and FQGNSA. CDR3 size: 14 residues.

The chain uses TRBV4-3 and TRBJ2-3, with a tentative D call TRBD1 (7 bases). The CDR3 spans 15 residues. The germline V gene encodes CDR1 LGHNA and CDR2 YSLEER. The V and J ends lost 0 bases and 7 bases respectively, with 14 bases between them. This CDR3 is CASSQDAGGGYTQYF. The CDR3 DNA sequence: TGCGCCAGCAGCCAAGATGCAGGGGGAGGATATACGCAGTATTTT.

This clone was counted between two and nine times. The V call is TRBV6-1, the J call TRBJ1-5; D remains unclear. The germline gives CDR1 MNHNS, CDR2 SASEGT. V lost 0 bases, J lost 5 bases, and 11 bases lay in between. This CDR3 is 15 amino acids long. The CDR3 region is CASSEAVGKDQPQHF. For the CDR3, the DNA is TGTGCCAGCAGTGAAGCGGTAGGGAAGGATCAGCCCCAGCATTTT.

In its sample, this clone was seen a few times. V and J are TRBV10-3 and TRBJ2-1, with D possibly being TRBD2 (6 bases). With 6 bases removed from V and 6 bases from J, the gap between germline ends came to 12 bases. CDR3 size: 13 residues. Looked up from germline, CDR1 is ENHRY and CDR2 is SYGVKD. CDR3 bases: TGTGCCATCAGGCCGGGACTGGCCAATGAGCAGTTCTTC. Encoded protein: CAIRPGLANEQFF.

The table lists this clone with a count of one. The V call is TRBV9, the J call TRBJ2-3; no clear D. CDR3 length equals 15 residues. V was cut by 4 bases and J by 4 bases, with 16 bases left in between. The germline gives CDR1 SGDLS, CDR2 YYNGEE. This CDR3 is CASSPRYGGADTQYF. As DNA, the CDR3 is TGTGCCAGCAGCCCCCGGTACGGTGGGGCAGATACGCAGTATTTT.

This clone was seen only a few times. This rearrangement joins TRBV9 to TRBJ1-2, with TRBD1 matching 8 bases. The V and J ends lost 9 bases and 7 bases, in that order; junction bases with no gene match: 8. In germline, CDR1 is SGDLS, CDR2 YYNGEE. The length of the CDR3 is 12 residues. The CDR3 DNA reads TGTGCCACCCGGACAGGGCAGGGTGGCTACACCTTC. Protein product: CATRTGQGGYTF.